The sequence of this TCR beta chain was determined in a study of shared clonotypes between healthy human individuals (dated by TCRdb to the early 2020s). Regarding the study in general: A few men and two women, aged 18 to 49 years, made up the cohort. For each donor, CD4 naive and CD4 memory were each given three plates, CD8 naive was given two plates, and CD8 memory was given one plate. To estimate repertoire size and how much clonotypes are shared between individuals, the study performed deep sequencing of blood TCR repertoires from 4 to 6 healthy adults. Different laboratories and diverse techniques were used to prepare libraries and sequence TCR repertoires, to increase sequencing depth and limit assay-specific biases. Per donor, leukapheresis produced somewhere between about 0.85 and 10 billion PBMCs.

Healthy HIV-negative adults with no recently reported acute infections or vaccinations were included as donors. All donors were Caucasian adults living in Nashville, Tennessee, USA. CD4+ T cells were enriched by magnetic negative selection, after which naive cells were positively selected on CD45RA and the negative fraction was taken as the memory subset. Blood was collected by leukapheresis, and PBMCs were isolated by Ficoll-Histopaque density gradient centrifugation and then cryopreserved in liquid nitrogen vapor phase. Purity and quantity of every magnetically sorted T cell population were checked by analytical flow cytometry. Genomic DNA was isolated from every sorted fraction and measured by UV absorbance on a Nanodrop 2000c. To note about this clone: What this receptor recognizes is not known. Base qualities are not provided; no much larger clone lies one nucleotide away.

Using the deep immunoSEQ assay, TCR CDR3 regions were amplified from genomic DNA by multiplex PCR. For each cell subset, the extracted genomic DNA was distributed evenly across all wells of several immunoSEQ 96-well plates, and each plate served as one replicate. Each replicate PCR for sorted subsets received approximately 200 ng genomic DNA, equal to about 30,000 T cell genomes. Purified libraries were quantified with a Qubit 3.0 fluorometer, sized on a Bioanalyzer 2100, and re-quantified with the KAPA Library Quantification kit. Each immunoSEQ 96-well plate was sequenced on its own single-read 150-cycle Illumina NextSeq 550 flow cell. The study's own analysis went as follows. Because the immunoSEQ output held only junctional sequences and lacked quality scores, the filtering could not match the filtering applied to full-length reads. Sequences were annotated with PyIR, a Python wrapper for IgBLAST v1.9, and V/J genes and CDR3 were assigned using IMGT germline references. Reads were filtered out if the reads had weak V/J assignments (E-value above 1e-6), no CDR3, stop codons, out-of-frame junctions, or ambiguous translated residues. A V3J clonotype was defined by an identical inferred V gene, J gene, and CDR3 amino acid sequence. To compute the percentage overlap between repertoires, the number of shared unique clonotypes was divided by the size of the smaller repertoire. Richness of each repertoire was evaluated using RTK rarefaction, the Chao1 estimator, and Recon v2.1 estimates of unobserved clonotypes. For all TCRbeta clonotypes obtained by the gDNA method from a handful of donors, generation probabilities were computed with OLGA. Not all clones reach the TCRdb copy of this immuneACCESS table, which keeps in-frame sequences only. Checked studies attribute under half of the gap to unresolved V genes and leave the rest unexplained. V, J and clone size are taken as reported in that table, and D and trimming were inferred from the DNA itself. For this sample there are 2 million to 2.5 million clones; about 90% appear just once. The biggest ten clones account for around 0.4% of the sample.

Results the study describes overall, beyond this receptor: The small number of donors limited the genetic and exposure-history diversity represented. Pairwise subsampling indicated that sequencing depth was expected to affect the degree of clonotype sharing among donors. Higher generation probabilities were observed for clonotypes shared by all four sorted-subset donors than for non-shared clonotypes. Naive subsets generally had larger estimated clonotype richness than memory subsets. Rarefaction of sorted-subset datasets indicated incomplete sequencing despite the large sequencing depth. Sampling was restricted to blood, and TCR repertoires in tissues likely differ from the TCR repertoires found in blood. Sharing across a few donors was observed for approximately 5% of naive CD4, about 4% of naive CD8, 2.3% of memory CD4, and roughly 0.4% of memory CD8 clonotypes.

The sample consisted of naive CD4+ T cells from PBMCs. The cell subset or site label here, explained by the study, means: CD45RA+ positively selected. The sequence came from a man aged 18 to 29 in good health. Some clones in this sample may be carry-over from other donors' samples.

The CDR3 amino acid sequence is: CASSSDRGETQYF. The DNA sequence follows: TGTGCCAGCAGCTCCGACAGGGGGGAGACCCAGTACTTC. The chain is encoded by TRBV7-9 joined to TRBJ2-5; 9 middle bases align to TRBD1. The germline V gene (reference sequence) sets CDR1 to SEHNR and CDR2 to FQNEAQ. Trimming removed 4 bases from V and 5 bases from J; the gene matches leave 2 bases unexplained. From its cysteine to its phenylalanine, the CDR3 spans 13 amino acids. The retained sequence is limited to the CDR3, 39 bases, with the frame set at the first base.